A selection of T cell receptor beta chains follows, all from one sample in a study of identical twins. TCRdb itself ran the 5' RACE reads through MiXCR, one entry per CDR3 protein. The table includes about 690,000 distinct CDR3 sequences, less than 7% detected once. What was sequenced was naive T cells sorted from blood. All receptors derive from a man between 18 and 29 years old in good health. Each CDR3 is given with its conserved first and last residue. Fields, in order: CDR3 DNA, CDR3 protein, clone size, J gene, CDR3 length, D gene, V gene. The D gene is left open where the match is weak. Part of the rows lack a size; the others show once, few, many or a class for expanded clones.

TGCAGTGCCCGGAGGGGGGCTTCAACAGATACGCAGTATTTT | CSARRGASTDTQYF | . | TRBJ2-3 | 14 | . | TRBV20-1
TGCGCCAGCAGCCAAGCTTTCCTACTAGCGGGTCCCCCCTACGAGCAGTACTTC | CASSQAFLLAGPPYEQYF | many | TRBJ2-7 | 18 | TRBD2 | TRBV4-3
TGTGCCAGCAGTTCCGATCTTTTAGCGGGAAACTACAATGAGCAGTTCTTC | CASSSDLLAGNYNEQFF | . | TRBJ2-1 | 17 | TRBD2 | TRBV27
TGTGCCAGCAGCTTAGTGGTCACTGAAGCTTTCTTT | CASSLVVTEAFF | . | TRBJ1-1 | 12 | . | TRBV7-9
TGCAGTGCCCCCCGGGGAGGCAGCTCTGGGGCCAACGTCCTGACTTTC | CSAPRGGSSGANVLTF | many | TRBJ2-6 | 16 | . | TRBV20-1
TGCGCCAGCAGCCAACCTACAGGGGGAGTAGGCTATGGCTACACCTTC | CASSQPTGGVGYGYTF | . | TRBJ1-2 | 16 | TRBD1 | TRBV4-1
TGTGCCAGCAGTTCCCCACTCTCCGAGACTAGCGACTTAGGGCCCCAAGAGACCCAGTACTTC | CASSSPLSETSDLGPQETQYF | many | TRBJ2-5 | 21 | TRBD2 | TRBV6-2/TRBV6-3
TGTGCCAGCGGAGACCAGGGGGACAACTATGGCTACACCTTC | CASGDQGDNYGYTF | . | TRBJ1-2 | 14 | TRBD1 | TRBV7-9
TGCAGTGCTTACACCCCGGGTGGCTCCAGTGAGCAGTTCTTC | CSAYTPGGSSEQFF | many | TRBJ2-1 | 14 | . | TRBV20-1
TGTGCCAGCAGAAAAGGGACAGCGAACACCGGGGAGCTGTTTTTT | CASRKGTANTGELFF | many | TRBJ2-2 | 15 | TRBD1 | TRBV6-1
TGTGCCAGCAGCCAAGATCGCACCGGGGAGCTGTTTTTT | CASSQDRTGELFF | many | TRBJ2-2 | 13 | . | TRBV14
TGTGCCAGCAGCGGGGGACATAAAGAAGAGACCCAGTACTTC | CASSGGHKEETQYF | . | TRBJ2-5 | 14 | . | TRBV9
TGCGCCAGCAGCCCACAGGCCGACAGAAACACTGAAGCTTTCTTT | CASSPQADRNTEAFF | many | TRBJ1-1 | 15 | . | TRBV5-1